This paragraph covers one T cell receptor beta chain sequence. The junction departs from the called germline gene at one end, perhaps through a read error. Next came a second PCR, run for about 6 to 12 cycles, which used a sample-barcoded 5' primer along with a J-beta primer mix. TCRdb reprocessed the 5' RACE reads with MiXCR, giving one entry per CDR3 protein. The sample holds 450,000 to 600,000 distinct CDR3 sequences; roughly a quarter are singletons and the top ten take 3% to 4%. This entry is derived from a study of blood T cells in healthy people across ages. The CDR3 totals 15 residues. Germline V CDR1 and CDR2: SEHNR, FQNEAQ (reference sequence). In addition, the sample was reused for a study of T cells of mothers and their children.

This TCR was sampled from a boy between 2 and 10 years old in good health. V is TRBV7-9 and J is TRBJ2-5; no reliable D call. Sequencing input: blood. CDR3 protein: CASSLAPYTEETLYF. CDR3 DNA: TGTGCCAGCAGCTTAGCGCCTTACACAGAAGAGACCCTGTACTTC.